Following are 20 T cell receptor beta chains from one sample sequenced in a study of control samples from healthy donors and cancer patients. The assay was immunoSEQ multiplex PCR, and TCRdb's table has in-frame clones only and misses some. In the table there are about 20,000 clones, more than 70% of which are singletons. Source material: PBMCs. These receptors were obtained from a woman aged 60-70 years with head and neck cancer.

This chain connects TRBV25-1 to TRBJ2-2; D is ambiguous. Deletions cut 10 bases from V and 3 bases from J, with 21 bases between. The CDR3 contains 16 residues. Germline CDR1 MGHDK, CDR2 SYGVNS. The CDR3 sequence: CATQRKGTRDTGELFF. DNA for the CDR3: TGTGCCACCCAGAGAAAGGGTACAAGGGACACCGGGGAGCTGTTTTTT.

This chain uses TRBV27 with TRBJ1-3; TRBD1 agrees at 9 bases. Germline V gene lookup returns CDR1 MNHEY and CDR2 SMNVEV (reference sequence). CDR3 length: 15 residues. V lost 5 bases and J lost 0; bases outside the gene matches: 2. CDR3: CASSRQGGSGNTIYF. In DNA, the CDR3 is TGTGCCAGCAGTCGACAGGGGGGCTCTGGAAACACCATATATTTT.

The chain is built from TRBV6-5 and TRBJ2-7, with D perhaps matching TRBD2 (5 bases). The CDR3 has 11 amino acids. Trimming cost V 8 bases and J 6 bases, with 11 bases left between them. The germline gives CDR1 MNHEY, CDR2 SVGAGI. The CDR3 protein is CASSGRGEQYF. DNA of the CDR3: TGTGCCAGCTCGGGGAGAGGCGAGCAGTACTTC.

This clone was seen only once. The chain uses TRBV9 and TRBJ2-7, with D maybe TRBD2 (6 bases). Germline V gene lookup returns CDR1 SGDLS and CDR2 YYNGEE. The CDR3 has 16 residues. Trimming took 4 bases from V and 3 from J, leaving 20 bases between them. In DNA form, the CDR3 reads TGTGCCAGCAGCTCTAAACCAACCAGCGGGTACTACGAGCAGTACTTC. It codes for CASSSKPTSGYYEQYF.

The rearrangement uses TRBV7-8 and TRBJ2-1; 7 positions match TRBD2. The CDR3 sequence is 15 residues long. CDR1 and CDR2 from the germline V gene are SGHVS and FQNEAQ. V gave up 3 bases and J gave up 2 bases; unmatched junction bases: 4. DNA for the CDR3: TGTGCCAGCAGCTTGGGAGGGACTACCTACAATGAGCAGTTCTTC. Amino acid sequence: CASSLGGTTYNEQFF.

The J gene is TRBJ2-3, the V gene TRBV2, with D perhaps matching TRBD2 (5 bases). With 3 bases removed from V and 7 bases from J, the gap between germline ends came to 14 bases. The CDR3 loop spans 14 amino acids. Germline loops: CDR1 SNHLY, CDR2 FYNNEI. CDR3 in DNA: TGTGCCAGCAGTGATAGAGCTAGCAGGTATACGCAGTATTTT. Translated, it gives CASSDRASRYTQYF.

The chain is built from TRBV25-1 and TRBJ2-7; D remains unclear. With 2 bases removed from V and 4 bases from J, the gap between germline ends came to 9 bases. This CDR3 region has 13 residues. Germline lookup yields CDR1 MGHDK and CDR2 SYGVNS. The CDR3 DNA sequence: TGTGCCAGCAGTGAAGGGATGGCGTACGAGCAGTACTTC. Translation: CASSEGMAYEQYF.

The V and J genes are TRBV5-1 and TRBJ2-7; D may match TRBD1 or TRBD2 (5 bases each). The CDR3 has 14 residues. CDR1 and CDR2 (germline): SGHRS, YFSETQ. Deletions cut 4 bases from V and 0 bases from J, with 11 bases between. The CDR3 is CASSGTGYSYEQYF. The CDR3 DNA sequence: TGCGCCAGCAGCGGGACGGGGTACTCCTACGAGCAGTACTTC.

This clone was picked up a small number of times. This chain uses TRBV19 with TRBJ1-1; the match to TRBD1 covers 7 bases. V lost 3 bases to trimming and J lost 7 bases; unmatched junction nucleotides: 2. Germline V CDR1 and CDR2: LNHDA, SQIVND (reference sequence). CDR3 length equals 12 residues. CDR3 residues: CASSMGTDEAFF. The CDR3 coding sequence is TGTGCCAGTAGTATGGGGACAGATGAAGCTTTCTTT. The variable domain in full, completed from reference TRBV19 and TRBJ1-1, reads DGGITQSPKYLFRKEGQNVTLSCEQNLNHDAMYWYRQDPGQGLRLIYYSQIVNDFQKGDIAEGYSVSREKKESFPLTVTSAQKNPTAFYLCASSMGTDEAFFGQGTRLTVV.

The chain joins TRBV5-4 to TRBJ2-7; a possible D gene is TRBD2 (5 bases). Germline V gene sequence: CDR1 SGHNT, CDR2 YYREEE (reference sequence). There are 14 residues in the CDR3. The germline V and J ends were trimmed by 0 bases and 3 bases, with 10 bases remaining between them. CDR3 in amino acids: CASSLGGVSYEQYF. Here the CDR3 DNA reads TGTGCCAGCAGCTTGGGGGGAGTAAGCTACGAGCAGTACTTC.

The V call is TRBV10-3, the J call TRBJ2-1; D is possibly TRBD1 (6 bases). CDR1 and CDR2 from the germline V gene are ENHRY and SYGVKD. V lost 0 bases to trimming and J lost 7 bases, with 22 bases between them. This CDR3 has 18 amino acids. DNA of the CDR3: TGTGCCATCAGTGAGTCTTGGGGGCCCGTTACAACCGAGAATGAGCAGTTCTTC. Protein product: CAISESWGPVTTENEQFF.

This clone was seen a single time. The same CDR3 also results from other DNA sequences found in this sample. This chain connects TRBV27 to TRBJ1-1, with D perhaps matching TRBD1 (6 bases). The CDR3 is 16 amino acids. Per germline, CDR1 MNHEY and CDR2 SMNVEV (reference sequence). With 5 bases removed from V and 1 base from J, the gap between germline ends came to 17 bases. CDR3 DNA sequence: TGTGCCAGCAGTCCCCTGTTCGGGACAACGAACACTGAAGCTTTCTTT. Amino acids: CASSPLFGTTNTEAFF.

The table lists this clone with a count of one. The genes are TRBV9 and TRBJ2-3, with D uncertain. Between the trimmed V and J ends, which lost 4 bases and 0 bases, there was a span of 18 bases. Germline values: CDR1 SGDLS, CDR2 YYNGEE. CDR3 length: 17 amino acids. CDR3 residues: CASSPRRQLASTDTQYF. CDR3 nucleotides: TGTGCCAGCAGCCCGAGGAGACAACTGGCTAGCACAGATACGCAGTATTTT.

V usage is TRBV5-1 and J usage is TRBJ1-5; no clear D. V dropped 4 bases and J dropped 5 bases, with 10 bases sitting between them. The germline V gene encodes CDR1 SGHRS and CDR2 YFSETQ. CDR3 length equals 13 residues. The CDR3 spells CASSPGPDQPQHF. As DNA, the CDR3 is TGCGCCAGCAGCCCCGGCCCCGATCAGCCCCAGCATTTT.

In nucleotides, the CDR3 is TGTGCCAGCAGTTTATATGCAGGGCCCCCCAATCAGCCCCAGCATTTT. It specifies CASSLYAGPPNQPQHF. The chain has TRBV27 and TRBJ1-5; the D gene is possibly TRBD1 (5 bases). From germline, CDR1 is MNHEY and CDR2 SMNVEV (reference sequence). This CDR3 spans 16 amino acids. Trimming left V 1 base short and J 3 bases short, with 13 bases between.

To note about this clone: The sample holds other DNA sequences that translate to the same CDR3. The chain combines TRBV12-3 or TRBV12-4 with TRBJ2-1; D is uncertain. The V end lost 3 bases, the J end lost 8 bases, and 5 bases lay between the germline ends. This CDR3 contains 11 residues. The CDR3 sequence is CASSLVDEQFF. The CDR3 nucleotides read TGTGCCAGCAGTTTGGTAGATGAGCAGTTCTTC.

The chain couples TRBV27 to TRBJ1-4, with 7 bases matching TRBD1. The ends lost 5 bases at V and 4 bases at J; junction bases unmatched: 4. The CDR3 is 14 amino acids. Germline CDR1 is MNHEY and CDR2 is SMNVEV (reference sequence). CDR3 nucleotides: TGTGCCAGCAGTCGAACAGGGGTTAATGAAAAACTGTTTTTT. It translates to CASSRTGVNEKLFF. The full variable domain, completed using reference TRBV27 and TRBJ1-4, is EAQVTQNPRYLITVTGKKLTVTCSQNMNHEYMSWYRQDPGLGLRQIYYSMNVEVTDKGDVPEGYKVSRKEKRNFPLILESPSPNQTSLYFCASSRTGVNEKLFFGSGTQLSVL.

The gene calls are TRBV2 and TRBJ2-7, with 10 bases identical to TRBD1. From germline, CDR1 is SNHLY and CDR2 FYNNEI. This CDR3 is 15 amino acids long. Trimming at V came to 5 bases and at J to 0 bases, leaving 4 bases not matched to a gene. CDR3: CASSPDRGDSYEQYF. The CDR3 DNA reads as TGTGCCAGCAGTCCGGACAGGGGGGACTCCTACGAGCAGTACTTC.

This sequence joins TRBV7-8 and TRBJ2-2; possibly TRBD1 for D (5 bases). The V gene's germline CDR1 is SGHVS and CDR2 FQNEAQ. Trimming shortened V by 3 bases and J by 5 bases, and 13 bases separated the two germline ends. The CDR3 loop spans 15 amino acids. CDR3 DNA sequence: TGTGCCAGCAGCTTGGGGCAAATTAAGACCGGGGAGCTGTTTTTT. Its translation: CASSLGQIKTGELFF.

The V gene is TRBV7-3, the J gene TRBJ1-1; D gene ambiguous. The CDR3 is 13 amino acids. V was clipped by 0 bases and J by 1 base, with 3 bases between them. Looked up from germline, CDR1 is SGHTA and CDR2 is FQGTGA. CDR3 bases: TGTGCCAGCAGCTTAACAGGGAACACTGAAGCTTTCTTT. Amino acid sequence: CASSLTGNTEAFF.